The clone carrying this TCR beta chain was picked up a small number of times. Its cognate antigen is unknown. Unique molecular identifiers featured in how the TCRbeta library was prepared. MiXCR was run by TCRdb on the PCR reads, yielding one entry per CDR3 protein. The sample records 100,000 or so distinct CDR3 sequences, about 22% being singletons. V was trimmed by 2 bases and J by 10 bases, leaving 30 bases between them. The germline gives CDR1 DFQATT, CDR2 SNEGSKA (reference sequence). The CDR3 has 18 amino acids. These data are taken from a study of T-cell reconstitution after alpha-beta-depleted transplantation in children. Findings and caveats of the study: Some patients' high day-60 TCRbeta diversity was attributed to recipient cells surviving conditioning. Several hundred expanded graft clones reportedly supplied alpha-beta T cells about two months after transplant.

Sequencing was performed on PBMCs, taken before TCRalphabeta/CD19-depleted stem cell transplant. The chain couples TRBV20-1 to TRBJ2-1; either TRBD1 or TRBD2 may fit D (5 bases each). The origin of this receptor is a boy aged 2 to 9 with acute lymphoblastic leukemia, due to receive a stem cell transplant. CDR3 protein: CSARPIKGRRNPAWEQFF. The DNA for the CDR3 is TGCAGTGCTAGACCAATTAAGGGGAGAAGGAACCCTGCCTGGGAGCAGTTCTTC.